Following are 30 T cell receptor beta chains from one sample sequenced in a study of blood T cell repertoires in COVID-19. Profiled with immunoSEQ multiplex PCR; TCRdb holds only in-frame clones, not every one. The sample lists some 66,000 clones, approximately 79% occurring once. Sequences were obtained from peripheral blood. The receptors shown here come from a man between 60 and 70 years old with acute or convalescent COVID-19.

V is TRBV5-1 and J is TRBJ2-5; 9 nucleotides align to TRBD2. Germline trimming cut 0 bases from V and 4 bases from J; bases unmatched to any gene: 13. The CDR3 consists of 18 residues. Looked up from germline, CDR1 is SGHRS and CDR2 is YFSETQ. Written as DNA, the CDR3 is TGCGCCAGCAGCTTGGGAGCTAGGTCGACTAGCGGCCTAGAGACCCAGTACTTC. Encoded protein: CASSLGARSTSGLETQYF.

The chain is built from TRBV7-9 and TRBJ1-2; D not resolved. This CDR3 is built from 13 residues. Trimming pared 0 bases from V and 6 bases from J, leaving 8 bases between. CDR1 is SEHNR and CDR2 is FQNEAQ in the germline V gene (reference sequence). The CDR3 spells CASSLAAENGYTF. Written as DNA, the CDR3 is TGTGCCAGCAGCTTAGCAGCTGAGAATGGCTACACCTTC.

A single count supports this clone. The V call is TRBV5-5, the J call TRBJ1-5, with 9 positions matching TRBD1. V was pared by 2 bases and J by 6 bases, with 9 bases of the junction left unmatched. The CDR3 is made up of 16 amino acids. Germline loops: CDR1 SGHKS, CDR2 YYEKEE (reference sequence). This CDR3 is CASSFSLGQGIQPQHF. The CDR3 DNA is TGTGCCAGCAGCTTTTCTCTAGGACAGGGGATTCAGCCCCAGCATTTT.

The chain recombines TRBV5-6 with TRBJ2-2; possible D gene TRBD2, 5 bases. Trimming left V 2 bases short and J 1 base short, with 12 bases between. Germline V gene sequence: CDR1 SGHDT, CDR2 YYEEEE. The CDR3 length is 16 residues. In DNA form, the CDR3 reads TGTGCCAGCAGCTTATTCGGACGGGAGAACACCGGGGAGCTGTTTTTT. Protein product: CASSLFGRENTGELFF.

The chain employs TRBV19 and TRBJ1-5; 11 bases map to TRBD1. With V trimmed by 9 bases and J by 4 bases, 2 bases remained unmatched. CDR3 length: 13 amino acids. CDR1 is LNHDA and CDR2 is SQIVND in the germline V gene (reference sequence). The CDR3 DNA reads TGTGCCAGCCGGGACAGGGGGAATCAGCCCCAGCATTTT. It is translated as CASRDRGNQPQHF.

The chain has TRBV18 and TRBJ1-2, with D possibly being TRBD1 (6 bases). The CDR3 is 17 residues long. CDR1 and CDR2 (germline): KGHSH, LQKENI. Deletions cut 2 bases from V and 7 bases from J, with 23 bases between. The CDR3 DNA follows: TGTGCCAGCTCACCAAAGTCGGGGGGGGCAGCTTTTTCTGGCTACACCTTC. This sequence encodes CASSPKSGGAAFSGYTF.

The CDR3 coding sequence is TGTGCCAGCAGTCCGGACAGTAACTATGGCTACACCTTC. Translation: CASSPDSNYGYTF. This chain uses TRBV5-6 with TRBJ1-2, with TRBD1 as a possible D gene (6 bases). Trimming took 5 bases from V and 1 from J, leaving 9 bases between them. The germline CDR1 and CDR2 sequences are SGHDT and YYEEEE. The CDR3 extends over 13 amino acids.

The chain uses TRBV7-2 and TRBJ2-5; 8 nucleotides match TRBD1. Per germline, CDR1 SGHTA and CDR2 FQGNSA. This CDR3 contains 15 residues. Trimming took 4 bases from V and 2 from J; bases not matched to a gene: 6. The CDR3 nucleotides are TGTGCCAGCAGCTCACATACAGGGGGTCAAGAGACCCAGTACTTC. Its protein is CASSSHTGGQETQYF.

The chain joins TRBV19 to TRBJ1-4; D gene ambiguous. The V gene lost 5 bases and the J gene lost 3 bases, with 16 bases spanning the gap. This CDR3 comprises 16 residues. Germline V gives CDR1 LNHDA, CDR2 SQIVND (reference sequence). Here the CDR3 DNA reads TGTGCCAGTAGTCCCTCCGGGATAGTTGCTAATGAAAAACTGTTTTTT. Translated: CASSPSGIVANEKLFF.

The rearrangement uses TRBV7-9 and TRBJ2-5; 9 bases are shared with TRBD2. Trimming took 5 bases from V and 5 from J; bases not matched to a gene: 6. Germline loops: CDR1 SEHNR, CDR2 FQNEAQ (reference sequence). The length of the CDR3 is 14 residues. In DNA, the CDR3 is TGTGCCAGCAGCGCAGCGGGGGGAGAGGAGACCCAGTACTTC. Translating it yields CASSAAGGEETQYF. The whole variable domain, filled in from reference TRBV7-9 and TRBJ2-5, reads DTGVSQNPRHKITKRGQNVTFRCDPISEHNRLYWYRQTLGQGPEFLTYFQNEAQLEKSRLLSDRFSAERPKGSFSTLEIQRTEQGDSAMYLCASSAAGGEETQYFGPGTRLLVL.

This clone was detected once. The chain employs TRBV6-5 and TRBJ2-7; D possibly corresponds to TRBD2 (6 bases). With 2 bases removed from V and 7 bases from J, the gap between germline ends came to 18 bases. The CDR3 contains 15 residues. Germline-derived CDR1 and CDR2 are MNHEY and SVGAGI. The CDR3 coding sequence is TGTGCCAGCAGTTACCAGGGACTGAACCTCAGGGAGCAGTACTTC. Translation gives CASSYQGLNLREQYF.

This clone showed up just a few times. This chain links TRBV7-9 with TRBJ1-3, with no clear D. Trimming took 2 bases from V and 0 from J, leaving 5 bases between them. CDR1 is SEHNR and CDR2 is FQNEAQ in the germline V gene (reference sequence). The CDR3 is 14 amino acids. This chain's CDR3 is CASSLTISGNTIYF. The CDR3 coding sequence is TGTGCCAGCAGCTTAACTATCTCTGGAAACACCATATATTTT.

The V and J genes are TRBV6-2 or TRBV6-3 and TRBJ2-1; TRBD2 aligns across 16 bases. Germline values: CDR1 MNHEY, CDR2 SVGEGT. This CDR3 contains 16 residues. Trimming removed 2 bases from V and 7 bases from J; junction bases left unmatched: 2. The CDR3 reads CASSYLGLAGGNEQFF. The CDR3 DNA sequence: TGTGCCAGCAGTTACCTGGGACTAGCGGGGGGGAATGAGCAGTTCTTC.

The chain links TRBV7-2 to TRBJ2-1, with 10 bases identical to TRBD2. This CDR3 contains 15 residues. The V segment lost 4 bases and the J segment 3 bases; nucleotides outside the gene matches: 3. CDR1 is SGHTA and CDR2 is FQGNSA in the germline V gene. The CDR3 DNA follows: TGTGCCAGCAGCTCGAGCGGGGGGGGCTACAATGAGCAGTTCTTC. The encoded protein is CASSSSGGGYNEQFF. Filled out from reference TRBV7-2 and TRBJ2-1, the complete variable domain reads GAGVSQSPSNKVTEKGKDVELRCDPISGHTALYWYRQSLGQGLEFLIYFQGNSAPDKSGLPSDRFSAERTGGSVSTLTIQRTQQEDSAVYLCASSSSGGGYNEQFFGPGTRLTVL.

This chain links TRBV4-2 with TRBJ2-5, with D tentatively TRBD2 (7 bases). V shed 1 base and J shed 0 bases, with 15 bases lying between them. Germline-derived CDR1 and CDR2 are LGHNA and YNFKEQ. This CDR3 is 17 amino acids long. DNA of the CDR3: TGTGCCAGCAGCCAAGTGGCCCGGGGGGACAACCAAGAGACCCAGTACTTC. As protein: CASSQVARGDNQETQYF.

The chain has TRBV29-1 and TRBJ1-1, with 8 bases lining up with TRBD1. V trimming: 7 bases; J trimming: 3 bases; junction bases outside the gene matches: 7. The CDR3 has 13 amino acids. Germline lookup yields CDR1 SQVTM and CDR2 ANQGSEA. The CDR3 nucleotides read TGCAGCGCCGGGGACAGGACGGACACTGAAGCTTTCTTT. As protein: CSAGDRTDTEAFF. Full variable domain (outside the CDR3, taken from reference TRBV29-1 and TRBJ1-1): SAVISQKPSRDICQRGTSLTIQCQVDSQVTMMFWYRQQPGQSLTLIATANQGSEATYESGFVIDKFPISRPNLTFSTLTVSNMSPEDSSIYLCSAGDRTDTEAFFGQGTRLTVV.

The chain combines TRBV30 with TRBJ1-4; D unresolved. This CDR3 region has 15 residues. Per the germline V gene, CDR1 is GTSNPN and CDR2 is SVGIG (reference sequence). Trimming removed 3 bases from V and 1 base from J, with 12 bases in between. In DNA form, the CDR3 reads TGTGCCTGGAGAGCCCACCCTGGAACTAATGAAAAACTGTTTTTT. Its translation: CAWRAHPGTNEKLFF.

The chain combines TRBV12-5 with TRBJ2-3; D call uncertain. CDR3 length equals 14 residues. Looked up from germline, CDR1 is LGHNT and CDR2 is FRNRAP. V was shortened by 1 base and J by 3 bases, with 8 bases between the two germline ends. The CDR3 DNA follows: TGTGCTAGTGGTTTGGCCGGGTCAACAGATACGCAGTATTTT. Translation: CASGLAGSTDTQYF. The variable domain in full, completed from reference TRBV12-5 and TRBJ2-3, reads DARVTQTPRHKVTEMGQEVTMRCQPILGHNTVFWYRQTMMQGLELLAYFRNRAPLDDSGMPKDRFSAEMPDATLATLKIQPSEPRDSAVYFCASGLAGSTDTQYFGPGTRLTVL.

Ten or more counts support this clone. This sequence joins TRBV6-5 and TRBJ1-6, with no clear D. Germline V CDR1 and CDR2: MNHEY, SVGAGI. Trimming removed 4 bases from V and 0 bases from J, with 10 bases in between. The CDR3 extends over 16 amino acids. CDR3 in amino acids: CASSFSLSSYNSPLHF. Written as DNA, the CDR3 is TGTGCCAGCAGTTTCTCCTTGAGCTCCTATAATTCACCCCTCCACTTT.

The chain uses TRBV2 and TRBJ2-7, with a possible D match to TRBD2 (7 bases). CDR1 SNHLY and CDR2 FYNNEI come from the germline V gene. V was clipped by 4 bases and J by 3 bases, with 13 bases between them. This CDR3 has 14 amino acids. The DNA for the CDR3 is TGTGCCAGCAGTGGCCGGGGGGCCTTCTACGAGCAGTACGTC. This encodes CASSGRGAFYEQYV.

The rearrangement uses TRBV11-2 and TRBJ2-5; 11 nucleotides match TRBD2. V gave up 1 base and J gave up 4 bases; unmatched junction bases: 5. The germline CDR1 and CDR2 sequences are SGHAT and FQNNGV. The CDR3 sequence is 16 residues long. The CDR3 coding sequence is TGTGCCAGCAGCTTAGGTAGCGGGGGGGTAGGAGAGACCCAGTACTTC. This sequence encodes CASSLGSGGVGETQYF.

The chain is built from TRBV11-2 and TRBJ1-5; D not resolved. This CDR3 contains 16 residues. V dropped 0 bases and J dropped 1 base, with 10 bases sitting between them. Germline lookup yields CDR1 SGHAT and CDR2 FQNNGV. The chain's CDR3 is CASSLDQIPSNQPQHF. CDR3 nucleotide sequence: TGTGCCAGCAGCTTAGATCAGATACCAAGCAATCAGCCCCAGCATTTT. Together with reference TRBV11-2 and TRBJ1-5, the CDR3 gives the full variable domain: EAGVAQSPRYKIIEKRQSVAFWCNPISGHATLYWYQQILGQGPKLLIQFQNNGVVDDSQLPKDRFSAERLKGVDSTLKIQPAKLEDSAVYLCASSLDQIPSNQPQHFGDGTRLSIL.

The J gene is TRBJ1-3, the V gene TRBV30; TRBD1 agrees at 8 bases. The germline gives CDR1 GTSNPN, CDR2 SVGIG (reference sequence). V was pared by 0 bases and J by 0 bases, with 10 bases of the junction left unmatched. CDR3 size: 18 residues. CDR3 protein: CAWSVRPGTGLSGNTIYF. For the CDR3, the DNA is TGTGCCTGGAGTGTCCGCCCCGGGACAGGTCTCTCTGGAAACACCATATATTTT.

The V gene is TRBV24-1, the J gene TRBJ2-1; 7 nucleotides align to TRBD1. Germline V gene sequence: CDR1 KGHDR, CDR2 SFDVKD. This CDR3 contains 16 residues. V lost 3 bases and J lost 9; bases outside the gene matches: 13. CDR3 sequence reads: CATSDGGRGRVGEQFF. Written as DNA, the CDR3 is TGTGCCACCAGTGATGGGGGTAGGGGGCGCGTGGGTGAGCAGTTCTTC.

The chain carries TRBV2 and TRBJ2-2; D not resolved. Germline-derived CDR1 and CDR2 are SNHLY and FYNNEI. The CDR3 contains 13 residues. V dropped 1 base and J dropped 7 bases, with 7 bases sitting between them. The CDR3 DNA sequence: TGTGCCAGCAGTGAAGGTTACAACGGGGAGCTGTTTTTT. Protein: CASSEGYNGELFF. The variable domain in full, completed from reference TRBV2 and TRBJ2-2, reads EPEVTQTPSHQVTQMGQEVILRCVPISNHLYFYWYRQILGQKVEFLVSFYNNEISEKSEIFDDQFSVERPDGSNFTLKIRSTKLEDSAMYFCASSEGYNGELFFGEGSRLTVL.

This chain uses TRBV18 with TRBJ2-7, with TRBD1 as a possible D gene (6 bases). The V end lost 3 bases, the J end lost 4 bases, and 7 bases lay between the germline ends. Germline CDR1 KGHSH, CDR2 LQKENI. This CDR3 contains 12 residues. CDR3 DNA: TGTGCCAGCTCACCGACAGGTTACGAGCAGTACTTC. This encodes CASSPTGYEQYF.

The V call is TRBV27, the J call TRBJ1-2; TRBD1 matches at 7 bases. Germline loops: CDR1 MNHEY, CDR2 SMNVEV (reference sequence). The length of the CDR3 is 15 residues. V was pared by 6 bases and J by 3 bases, with 10 bases of the junction left unmatched. CDR3 amino acids: CASRIADRWDYGYTF. The CDR3 nucleotides are TGTGCCAGCAGGATAGCGGACAGGTGGGACTATGGCTACACCTTC.

The gene calls are TRBV15 and TRBJ2-3; 9 bases are shared with TRBD1. Trimming removed 2 bases from V and 1 base from J; junction bases left unmatched: 4. The CDR3 sequence is 16 residues long. Germline-derived CDR1 and CDR2 are LNHNV and YYDKDF (reference sequence). Here the CDR3 DNA reads TGTGCCACCAGCAGACACCGGGACAGGGGCACAGATACGCAGTATTTT. This codes for CATSRHRDRGTDTQYF. The full variable domain, with the rest looked up from reference TRBV15 and TRBJ2-3, is DAMVIQNPRYQVTQFGKPVTLSCSQTLNHNVMYWYQQKSSQAPKLLFHYYDKDFNNEADTPDNFQSRRPNTSFCFLDIRSPGLGDTAMYLCATSRHRDRGTDTQYFGPGTRLTVL.

The gene calls are TRBV6-5 and TRBJ1-3; D not certain. The germline CDR1 and CDR2 sequences are MNHEY and SVGAGI. The CDR3 loop spans 13 amino acids. V dropped 10 bases and J dropped 0 bases, with 10 bases sitting between them. The CDR3 region is CATERDSGNTIYF. CDR3 in DNA: TGTGCCACTGAGAGGGACTCTGGAAACACCATATATTTT.

CDR3 in amino acids: CASSTWDSGETQYF. The CDR3 bases are TGTGCCAGCAGCACCTGGGACAGCGGGGAGACCCAGTACTTC. The J gene is TRBJ2-5, the V gene TRBV11-2, with D perhaps TRBD1 (7 bases). Germline V gene lookup returns CDR1 SGHAT and CDR2 FQNNGV. This CDR3 is 14 amino acids long. The V gene lost 5 bases and the J gene lost 5 bases, with 15 bases spanning the gap. The entire variable domain, with the rest obtained from reference TRBV11-2 and TRBJ2-5, is as follows: EAGVAQSPRYKIIEKRQSVAFWCNPISGHATLYWYQQILGQGPKLLIQFQNNGVVDDSQLPKDRFSAERLKGVDSTLKIQPAKLEDSAVYLCASSTWDSGETQYFGPGTRLLVL.